Listed below are T cell receptor beta chains from one sample, sequenced in a study of cytomegalovirus exposure and HLA in healthy donors. Here immunoSEQ multiplex PCR was the method, and the copy in TCRdb shows in-frame clones only, minus some. The profile shows tens of thousands of clones, 50% to 75% of them singletons. The sample comprised PBMCs. The receptor set was obtained from a man aged 25-40 years in good health and CMV-seronegative. The CDR3 runs from the conserved cysteine through the conserved F or W. Each record gives: clone size, V gene, D gene, J gene, CDR3 protein, CDR3 DNA. The D gene is left open where the match is weak. The size entry is marked missing in some rows and otherwise reads once, few, many or a size class.

>NA|TRBV7-3|NA|TRBJ2-1
CASSFGRSSPEQFF
TGTGCCAGCAGCTTCGGTCGGAGTTCACCTGAGCAGTTCTTC
>NA|TRBV29-1|NA|TRBJ1-1
CSVQYTEAFF
TGCAGCGTCCAATACACTGAAGCTTTCTTT
>NA|TRBV7-9|NA|TRBJ2-5
CASSLALTGETQYF
TGTGCCAGCAGCTTAGCCCTAACGGGGGAGACCCAGTACTTC
>NA|TRBV10-3|NA|TRBJ2-7
CASKTGYDEQYF
TGTGCCAGCAAAACTGGTTACGACGAGCAGTACTTC
>NA|TRBV4-3|NA|TRBJ2-3
CASSQYHRVSTDTQYF
TGCGCCAGCAGCCAGTACCACAGGGTTAGCACAGATACGCAGTATTTT
>NA|TRBV5-1|TRBD2|TRBJ2-1
CASSREEAYNEQFF
TGCGCCAGCAGCCGGGAGGAAGCCTACAATGAGCAGTTCTTC
>NA|TRBV9|NA|TRBJ1-1
CASSVASQTNTEAFF
TGTGCCAGCAGCGTAGCTAGTCAGACCAACACTGAAGCTTTCTTT
>NA|TRBV7-8|NA|TRBJ1-4
CASSSEDKGVEKLFF
TGTGCCAGCAGCTCAGAAGATAAGGGGGTTGAAAAACTGTTTTTT
>NA|TRBV9|NA|TRBJ1-3
CASSGVSVSGNTIYF
TGTGCCAGCAGCGGAGTTTCGGTATCTGGAAACACCATATATTTT
>few|TRBV5-1|NA|TRBJ2-3
CASSLGGANTDTQYF
TGCGCCAGCAGCTTAGGAGGGGCCAACACAGATACGCAGTATTTT
>NA|TRBV19|TRBD1|TRBJ2-3
CASSMPSGQGADTQYF
TGTGCCAGTAGTATGCCCAGCGGACAGGGGGCAGATACGCAGTATTTT
>few|TRBV15|TRBD1|TRBJ1-3
CATSLLPGTGYDTIYF
TGTGCCACCAGCCTCCTCCCCGGGACAGGATACGACACCATATATTTT